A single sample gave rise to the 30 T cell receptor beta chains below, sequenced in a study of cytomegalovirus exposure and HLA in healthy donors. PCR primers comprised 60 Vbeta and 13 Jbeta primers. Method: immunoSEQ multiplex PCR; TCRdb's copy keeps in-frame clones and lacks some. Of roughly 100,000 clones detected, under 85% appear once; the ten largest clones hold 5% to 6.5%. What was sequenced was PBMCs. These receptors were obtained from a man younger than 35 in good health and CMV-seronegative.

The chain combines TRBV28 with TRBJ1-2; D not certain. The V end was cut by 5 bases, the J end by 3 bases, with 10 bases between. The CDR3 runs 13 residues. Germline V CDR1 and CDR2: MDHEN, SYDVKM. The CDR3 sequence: CASSEGLYYGYTF. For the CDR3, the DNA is TGTGCCAGCAGTGAGGGTCTTTACTATGGCTACACCTTC.

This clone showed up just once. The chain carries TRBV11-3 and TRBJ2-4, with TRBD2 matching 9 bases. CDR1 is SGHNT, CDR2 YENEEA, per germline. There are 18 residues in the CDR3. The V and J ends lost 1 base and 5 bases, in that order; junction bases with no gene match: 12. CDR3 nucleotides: TGTGCCAGCAGCTTAGTCGGTGGTGCGGGAGGGCCGGAAAACATTCAGTACTTC. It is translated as CASSLVGGAGGPENIQYF.

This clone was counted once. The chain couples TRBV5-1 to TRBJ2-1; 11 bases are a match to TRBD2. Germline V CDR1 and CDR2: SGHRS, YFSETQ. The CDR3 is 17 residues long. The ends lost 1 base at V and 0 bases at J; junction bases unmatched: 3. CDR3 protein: CASSLTSGGSSYNEQFF. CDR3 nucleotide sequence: TGCGCCAGCAGCTTGACTAGCGGGGGTTCCTCCTACAATGAGCAGTTCTTC.

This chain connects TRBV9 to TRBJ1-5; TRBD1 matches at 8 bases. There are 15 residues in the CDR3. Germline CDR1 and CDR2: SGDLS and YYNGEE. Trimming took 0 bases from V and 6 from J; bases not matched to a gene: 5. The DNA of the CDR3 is TGTGCCAGCAGCGTAGCTACGACAGGGGTTCAGCCCCAGCATTTT. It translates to CASSVATTGVQPQHF.

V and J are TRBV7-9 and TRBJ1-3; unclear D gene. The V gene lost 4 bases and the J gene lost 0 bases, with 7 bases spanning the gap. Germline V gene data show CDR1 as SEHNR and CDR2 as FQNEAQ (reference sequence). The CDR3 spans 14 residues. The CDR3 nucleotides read TGTGCCAGCAGCTACGAACTCTCTGGAAACACCATATATTTT. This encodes CASSYELSGNTIYF.

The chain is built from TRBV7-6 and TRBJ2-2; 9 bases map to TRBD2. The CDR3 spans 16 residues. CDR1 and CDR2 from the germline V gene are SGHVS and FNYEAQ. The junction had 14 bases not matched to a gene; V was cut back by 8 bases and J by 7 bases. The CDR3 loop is CASARGASGNHGELFF. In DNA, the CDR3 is TGTGCCAGCGCCCGAGGGGCTAGCGGGAACCACGGGGAGCTGTTTTTT.

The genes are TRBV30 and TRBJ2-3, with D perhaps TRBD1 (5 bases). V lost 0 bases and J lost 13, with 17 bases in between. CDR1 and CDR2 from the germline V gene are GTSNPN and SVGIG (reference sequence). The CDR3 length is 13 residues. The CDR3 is CAWSVRTPREKYF. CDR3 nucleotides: TGTGCCTGGAGTGTAAGGACCCCCAGGGAAAAGTATTTT.

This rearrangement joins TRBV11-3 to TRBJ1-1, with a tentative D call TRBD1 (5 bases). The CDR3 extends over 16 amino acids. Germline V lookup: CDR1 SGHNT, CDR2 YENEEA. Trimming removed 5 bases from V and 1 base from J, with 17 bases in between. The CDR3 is CASSPSVGVRNTEAFF. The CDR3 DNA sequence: TGTGCCAGCAGCCCCTCGGTAGGGGTCCGGAACACTGAAGCTTTCTTT.

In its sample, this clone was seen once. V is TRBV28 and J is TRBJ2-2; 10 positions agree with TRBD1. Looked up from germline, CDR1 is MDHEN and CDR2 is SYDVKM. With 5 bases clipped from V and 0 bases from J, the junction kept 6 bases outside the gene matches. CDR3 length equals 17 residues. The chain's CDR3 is CASSHYGQGANTGELFF. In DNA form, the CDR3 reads TGTGCCAGCAGTCACTACGGACAGGGGGCGAACACCGGGGAGCTGTTTTTT.

This CDR3 is CSVAAGPLQFF. The CDR3 bases are TGCAGCGTTGCCGCGGGCCCACTGCAGTTCTTC. The chain carries TRBV29-1 and TRBJ2-1; D is possibly TRBD2 (5 bases). This CDR3 region has 11 residues. Germline loops: CDR1 SQVTM, CDR2 ANQGSEA. Trimming took off 4 bases at V and 12 bases at J, with 13 bases between the two ends.

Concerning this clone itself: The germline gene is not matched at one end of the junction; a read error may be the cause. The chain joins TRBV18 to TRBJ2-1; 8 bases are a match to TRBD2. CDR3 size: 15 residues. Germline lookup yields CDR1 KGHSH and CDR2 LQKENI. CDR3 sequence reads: CASSPLAVSYNEQFF. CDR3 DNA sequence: TGTGCCAGCTCGCCACTAGCGGTATCCTACAATGAGCAGTTCTTC.

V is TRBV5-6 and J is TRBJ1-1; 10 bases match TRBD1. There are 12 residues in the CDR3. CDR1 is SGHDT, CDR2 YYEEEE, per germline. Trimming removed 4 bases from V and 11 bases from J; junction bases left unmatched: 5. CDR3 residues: CASSDRGQRAFF. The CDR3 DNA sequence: TGTGCCAGCAGCGACAGGGGGCAAAGGGCTTTCTTT.

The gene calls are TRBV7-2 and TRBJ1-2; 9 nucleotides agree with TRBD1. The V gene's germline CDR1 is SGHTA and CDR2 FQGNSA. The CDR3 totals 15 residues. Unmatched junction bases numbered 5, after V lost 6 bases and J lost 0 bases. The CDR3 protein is CASRGQGTSNYGYTF. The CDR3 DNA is TGTGCCAGCAGAGGACAGGGGACTTCTAACTATGGCTACACCTTC.

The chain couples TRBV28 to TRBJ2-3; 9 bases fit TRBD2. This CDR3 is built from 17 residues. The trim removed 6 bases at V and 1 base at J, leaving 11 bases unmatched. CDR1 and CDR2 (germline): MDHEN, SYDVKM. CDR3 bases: TGTGCCAGCAGCCGATCGGGAGCGGGAGGCCGCACAGATACGCAGTATTTT. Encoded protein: CASSRSGAGGRTDTQYF.

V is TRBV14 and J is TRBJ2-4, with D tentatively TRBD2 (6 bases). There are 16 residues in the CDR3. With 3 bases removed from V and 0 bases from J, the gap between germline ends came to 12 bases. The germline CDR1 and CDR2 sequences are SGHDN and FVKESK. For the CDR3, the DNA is TGTGCCAGCAGCCATTGGCGGGACCTAGCCAAAAACATTCAGTACTTC. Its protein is CASSHWRDLAKNIQYF.

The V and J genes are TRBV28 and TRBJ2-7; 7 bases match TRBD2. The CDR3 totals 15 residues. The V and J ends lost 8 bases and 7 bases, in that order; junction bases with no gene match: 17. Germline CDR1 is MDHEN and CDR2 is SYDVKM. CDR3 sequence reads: CASLTGGSRAEEQYF. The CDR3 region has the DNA TGTGCCAGCCTGACTGGCGGGAGTAGGGCTGAGGAGCAGTACTTC.

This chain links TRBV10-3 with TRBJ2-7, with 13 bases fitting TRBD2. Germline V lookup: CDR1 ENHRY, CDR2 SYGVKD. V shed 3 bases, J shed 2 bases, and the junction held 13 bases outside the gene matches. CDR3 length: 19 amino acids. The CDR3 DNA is TGTGCCATCAGTGACCCAAGGACTAGCGGGAGCCTACTTCCCTACGAGCAGTACTTC. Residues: CAISDPRTSGSLLPYEQYF.

CDR3 sequence (DNA): TGTGCTAGTGGTTTGAATAGCGGGCCCTCCTACAATGAGCAGTTCTTC. Translation gives CASGLNSGPSYNEQFF. The chain carries TRBV12-5 and TRBJ2-1; 7 nucleotides match TRBD2. Per the germline V gene, CDR1 is LGHNT and CDR2 is FRNRAP. Trimming at V came to 2 bases and at J to 0 bases, leaving 4 bases not matched to a gene. CDR3 length: 16 amino acids.

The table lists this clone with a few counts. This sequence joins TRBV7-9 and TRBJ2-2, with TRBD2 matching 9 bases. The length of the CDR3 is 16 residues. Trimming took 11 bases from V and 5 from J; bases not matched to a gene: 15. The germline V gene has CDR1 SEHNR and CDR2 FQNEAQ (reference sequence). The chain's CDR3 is CAVCEGLAGTTGELFF. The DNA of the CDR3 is TGTGCCGTTTGTGAGGGCCTAGCGGGAACGACCGGGGAGCTGTTTTTT.

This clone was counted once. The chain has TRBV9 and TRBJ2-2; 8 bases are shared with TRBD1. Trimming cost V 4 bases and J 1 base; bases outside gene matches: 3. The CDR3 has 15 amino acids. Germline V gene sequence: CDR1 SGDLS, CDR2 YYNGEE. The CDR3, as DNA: TGTGCCAGCAGCTTCGGGACAGGGAACACCGGGGAGCTGTTTTTT. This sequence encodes CASSFGTGNTGELFF.

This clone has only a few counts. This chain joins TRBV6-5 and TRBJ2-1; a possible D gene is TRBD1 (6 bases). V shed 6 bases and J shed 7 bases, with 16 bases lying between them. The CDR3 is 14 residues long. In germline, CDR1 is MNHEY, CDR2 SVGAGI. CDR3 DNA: TGTGCCAGCAGCTCGGGACAAGAGGTTAATGAGCAGTTCTTC. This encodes CASSSGQEVNEQFF.

In nucleotides, the CDR3 is TGTGCCAGCAGCCCGGGATCGGACACTGAAGCTTTCTTT. Protein sequence: CASSPGSDTEAFF. The chain is built from TRBV7-3 and TRBJ1-1; D is ambiguous. The V and J ends lost 5 bases and 3 bases respectively, with 10 bases between them. Germline V gene sequence: CDR1 SGHTA, CDR2 FQGTGA. CDR3 length equals 13 residues.

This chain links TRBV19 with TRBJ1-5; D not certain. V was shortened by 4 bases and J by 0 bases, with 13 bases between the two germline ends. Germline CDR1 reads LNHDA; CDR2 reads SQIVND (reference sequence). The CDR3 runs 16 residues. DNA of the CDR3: TGTGCCAGTAGTAGCCCACCGGGGTATAGCAATCAGCCCCAGCATTTT. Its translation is CASSSPPGYSNQPQHF. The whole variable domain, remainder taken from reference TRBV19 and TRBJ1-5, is DGGITQSPKYLFRKEGQNVTLSCEQNLNHDAMYWYRQDPGQGLRLIYYSQIVNDFQKGDIAEGYSVSREKKESFPLTVTSAQKNPTAFYLCASSSPPGYSNQPQHFGDGTRLSIL.

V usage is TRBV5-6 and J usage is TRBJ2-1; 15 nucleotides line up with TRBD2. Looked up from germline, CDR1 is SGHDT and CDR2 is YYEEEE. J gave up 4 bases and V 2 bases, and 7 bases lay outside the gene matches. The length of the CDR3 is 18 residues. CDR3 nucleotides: TGTGCCAGCAGCTTCCCCGGGACTAGCGGGAGGCTATACAATGAGCAGTTCTTC. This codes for CASSFPGTSGRLYNEQFF.

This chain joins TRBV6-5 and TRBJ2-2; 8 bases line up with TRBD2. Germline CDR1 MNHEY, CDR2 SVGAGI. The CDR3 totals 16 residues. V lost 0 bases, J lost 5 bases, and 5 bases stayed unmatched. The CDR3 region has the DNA TGTGCCAGCAGTTACTCGATTTTAGCGGGAACCGGGGAGCTGTTTTTT. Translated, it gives CASSYSILAGTGELFF.

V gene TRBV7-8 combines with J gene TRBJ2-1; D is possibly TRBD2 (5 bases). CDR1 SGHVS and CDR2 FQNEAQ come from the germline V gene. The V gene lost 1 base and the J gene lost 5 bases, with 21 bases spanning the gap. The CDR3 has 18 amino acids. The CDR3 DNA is TGTGCCAGCAGCTTAGGGTCTACGGGCGGGCCCTTTCACAATGAGCAGTTCTTC. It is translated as CASSLGSTGGPFHNEQFF.

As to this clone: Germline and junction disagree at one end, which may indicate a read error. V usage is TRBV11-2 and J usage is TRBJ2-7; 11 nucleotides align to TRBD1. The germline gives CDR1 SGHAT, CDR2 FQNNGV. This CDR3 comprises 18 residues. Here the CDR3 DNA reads TGCGCCAGCAGCCACTGGGACAGGGGGATCCACGCCCGGGGTGAGCAGTACTTC. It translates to CASSHWDRGIHARGEQYF.

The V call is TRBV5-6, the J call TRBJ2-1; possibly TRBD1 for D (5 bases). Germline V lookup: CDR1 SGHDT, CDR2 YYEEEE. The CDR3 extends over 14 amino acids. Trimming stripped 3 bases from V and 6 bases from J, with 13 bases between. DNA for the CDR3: TGTGCCAGCAGCTATTCCAGGGTTGCCAATGAGCAGTTCTTC. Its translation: CASSYSRVANEQFF. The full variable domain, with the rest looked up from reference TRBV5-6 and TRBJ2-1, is DAGVTQSPTHLIKTRGQQVTLRCSPKSGHDTVSWYQQALGQGPQFIFQYYEEEERQRGNFPDRFSGHQFPNYSSELNVNALLLGDSALYLCASSYSRVANEQFFGPGTRLTVL.

The CDR3 DNA reads TGCGCCAGCAGCTTGGGTCTAGCGGAACAAGAGACCCAGTACTTC. Translated, it gives CASSLGLAEQETQYF. The rearrangement links TRBV5-1 to TRBJ2-5; 7 nucleotides align to TRBD2. The CDR3 has 15 amino acids. V trimming: 0 bases; J trimming: 2 bases; junction bases outside the gene matches: 4. In germline, CDR1 is SGHRS, CDR2 YFSETQ.

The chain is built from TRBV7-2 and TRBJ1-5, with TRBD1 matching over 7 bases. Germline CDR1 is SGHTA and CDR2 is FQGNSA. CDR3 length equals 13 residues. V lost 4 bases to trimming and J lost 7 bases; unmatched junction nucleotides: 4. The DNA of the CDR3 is TGTGCCAGCAGCTCGGGACAGATCCAGCCCCAGCATTTT. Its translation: CASSSGQIQPQHF.